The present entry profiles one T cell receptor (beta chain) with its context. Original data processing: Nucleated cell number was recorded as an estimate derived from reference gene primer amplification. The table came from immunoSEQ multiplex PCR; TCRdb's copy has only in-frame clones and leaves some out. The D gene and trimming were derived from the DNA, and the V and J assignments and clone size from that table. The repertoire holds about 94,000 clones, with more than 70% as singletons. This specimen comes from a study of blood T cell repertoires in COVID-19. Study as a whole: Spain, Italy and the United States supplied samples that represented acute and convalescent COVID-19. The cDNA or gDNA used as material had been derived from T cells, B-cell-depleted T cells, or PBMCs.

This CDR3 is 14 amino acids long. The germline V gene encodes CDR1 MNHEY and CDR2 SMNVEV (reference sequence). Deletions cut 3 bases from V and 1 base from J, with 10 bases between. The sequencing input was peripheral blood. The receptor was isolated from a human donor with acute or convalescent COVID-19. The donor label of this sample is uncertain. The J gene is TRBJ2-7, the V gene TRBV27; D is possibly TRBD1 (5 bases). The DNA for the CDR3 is TGTGCCAGCAGTTTGAGCAGGGTTTCCTACGAGCAGTACTTC. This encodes CASSLSRVSYEQYF.